The present entry profiles one T cell receptor (beta chain) with its context. The sample belongs to a study of blood T cell repertoires in COVID-19. Overall study: The United States, Italy and Spain provided the acute and convalescent COVID-19 samples. PBMCs, B-cell-depleted T cells, or T cells were the source of the cDNA or gDNA that made up the material.

Authors' methods: Estimation of nucleated cell counts relied on the amplification of reference gene primers. Measured with immunoSEQ multiplex PCR; TCRdb has only the in-frame clones, and not every one. The V and J calls and clone size are taken from that table; D and trimming were inferred from the DNA. Of around 180,000 clones in the sample, 88% are singletons; the top ten hold 20% to 30%. V lost 5 bases, J lost 7 bases, and 15 bases lay in between. Looked up from germline, CDR1 is LNHDA and CDR2 is SQIVND (reference sequence). The CDR3 runs to 13 residues. The gene calls are TRBV19 and TRBJ2-7, with D perhaps TRBD1 (6 bases). This receptor was identified in a man aged 60-69 years with acute or convalescent COVID-19. Sequenced: peripheral blood. Written as DNA, the CDR3 is TGTGCCAGTAGTGATGGCAGGGGTAGAGAGCAGTACTTC. Protein: CASSDGRGREQYF.